This T cell receptor (beta chain) was recovered during a study of blood T cell repertoires in COVID-19. Study summary: COVID-19 samples, acute and convalescent, were from the United States, Italy and Spain. PBMCs, B-cell-depleted T cells, or T cells provided the cDNA or gDNA that made up the material.

Original handling: It was from reference gene primer amplification that nucleated cell counts were estimated. Sequencing used immunoSEQ multiplex PCR; TCRdb keeps in-frame clones, though not all of them. V, J and clone size reflect that table, while D and trimming were determined from the DNA. Of 150,000 to 200,000 clones in the sample, around 85% were seen once. This CDR3 has 15 residues. CDR1 KGHSH and CDR2 LQKENI come from the germline V gene. Trimming removed 0 bases at V and 4 bases at J, with 11 bases between. J is TRBJ2-3 and V is TRBV18; D is possibly TRBD1 (5 bases). The sequence derives from a man in his sixties with active or convalescent COVID-19. The sequencing sample was made of peripheral blood. The chain's CDR3 is CASSPPSRDPDTQYF. The DNA of the CDR3 is TGTGCCAGCTCACCACCGTCCAGGGATCCAGATACGCAGTATTTT.